This T cell receptor (beta chain) was retrieved from a study of PD-1 blockade in classical Hodgkin lymphoma. As to time point: cycle 4 day 1 (C4D1), after less than 7 weeks of nivolumab. Brentuximab vedotin exposure varied among the patients, all of whom had relapsed after autologous stem cell transplantation. This clone was counted once. The junction does not match germline at one end; this may be a read error. Measured with immunoSEQ multiplex PCR; TCRdb has only the in-frame clones, and not every one. The sample lists about 64,000 clones, less than 95% occurring once. Germline V gene sequence: CDR1 SEHNR, CDR2 FQNEAQ (reference sequence). The CDR3 has 14 amino acids.

The origin of this receptor is a human donor with classical Hodgkin lymphoma. V and J are TRBV7-9 and TRBJ2-1; 7 bases match TRBD1. Sequenced here: peripheral blood mononuclear cells (PBMCs), sampled before the fourth cycle of nivolumab. The CDR3 DNA reads as TGTGCCAGCAGCTTAGTAAGTTCTGAGGGGGCCCGGGTCTTC. Protein: CASSLVSSEGARVF.